This T cell receptor beta chain was identified in a study of long-term antiretroviral therapy in people with HIV. At the level of the study: A decade or so separates the oldest specimens from the later 2015 immediate-ART recommendation. Study results and caveats: Gathering of blood took place between about 2004 and 2017, possibly under older ART regimens.

Concerning this clone: Antigen: not known.

This CDR3 region has 15 residues. The germline gives CDR1 SGHRS, CDR2 YFSETQ. Trimming took 0 bases from V and 5 from J, leaving 14 bases between them. It was version v3.0 of the immunoSEQ assay that was run at survey level. The assay was immunoSEQ multiplex PCR, and TCRdb's table has in-frame clones only and misses some. The data show more than 20,000 clones, with around 87% seen just once and less than 4.5% held by the top ten. The rearrangement links TRBV5-1 to TRBJ2-5, with TRBD1 as a possible D gene (5 bases). The TCR sequence derives from a woman between 25 and 40 years old with HIV. Sequenced material: unsorted PBMCs, taken 1.9 years after starting antiretroviral therapy. The CDR3 DNA follows: TGCGCCAGCAGCTTGGCCGAAGGGGTAGGGGAGACCCAGTACTTC. It specifies CASSLAEGVGETQYF.